A selection of T cell receptor beta chains follows, all from one sample in a study of T cells after posttransplantation cyclophosphamide. Clones were sequenced by immunoSEQ multiplex PCR, and TCRdb holds only the in-frame ones, with some missing. The sample is made up of around 44,000 clones, none counted only once. Sequenced sample: PBMCs. All receptors come from a man in his forties or fifties in good health, CMV-negative, and a related stem cell transplant donor. Each CDR3 is given with its conserved first and last residue. The D gene is left open where the match is weak. Size is stated for part of the rows, as once, few or many counts, or as a class when the clone is expanded.

TRBD1,TRBV6-6,many,TRBJ1-2,CASTSGQGVGYTF,TGTGCCAGCACCTCAGGACAGGGTGTTGGCTACACCTTC
TRBD1,TRBV5-1,-,TRBJ1-1,CASSLVTGVGGTEAFF,TGCGCCAGCAGCTTGGTCACAGGGGTAGGCGGCACTGAAGCTTTCTTT
-,TRBV7-9,many,TRBJ1-4,CASSLRVPGALGKLFF,TGTGCCAGCAGCTTAAGGGTGCCAGGGGCCCTCGGAAAACTGTTTTTT
TRBD2,TRBV28,many,TRBJ2-1,CASRPILAGDGDEQFF,TGTGCCAGCAGGCCTATACTAGCGGGAGATGGTGATGAGCAGTTCTTC
TRBD1,TRBV29-1,few,TRBJ1-4,CSVYTGGWEKLFF,TGCAGCGTTTATACAGGGGGTTGGGAAAAACTGTTTTTT
TRBD1,TRBV5-1,-,TRBJ2-1,CASSLVQGDYNEQFF,TGCGCCAGCAGCTTGGTCCAGGGGGACTACAATGAGCAGTTCTTC
-,TRBV5-6,many,TRBJ1-5,CASSRGHLNQPQHF,TGTGCCAGCAGCCGCGGACACCTCAATCAGCCCCAGCATTTT
-,TRBV7-8,many,TRBJ2-2,CASSYRIATGELFF,TGTGCCAGCAGTTACAGGATCGCTACCGGGGAGCTGTTTTTT
-,TRBV5-1,many,TRBJ2-5,CASKAGETQYF,TGCGCCAGCAAAGCAGGAGAGACCCAGTACTTC
-,TRBV19,many,TRBJ1-5,CASSQYSNQPQHF,TGTGCCAGTAGCCAGTATAGCAATCAGCCCCAGCATTTT
TRBD2,TRBV6-1,many,TRBJ2-1,CASRTISGSGNEQFF,TGTGCCAGCAGAACAATTAGCGGGAGTGGCAATGAGCAGTTCTTC
-,TRBV4-2,many,TRBJ2-7,CASSQASDSFYEQYF,TGTGCCAGCAGCCAAGCCTCGGACAGCTTCTACGAGCAGTACTTC
-,TRBV9,many,TRBJ2-1,CASSVLAGGTYNEQFF,TGTGCCAGCAGCGTCCTCGCCGGGGGAACCTACAATGAGCAGTTCTTC
TRBD1,TRBV18,many,TRBJ2-3,CASSPRGPPTDTQYF,TGTGCCAGCTCACCAAGGGGGCCCCCCACAGATACGCAGTATTTT
-,TRBV7-2,many,TRBJ1-1,CASSLRPGGGGTEAFF,TGTGCCAGCAGCTTAAGGCCGGGGGGCGGGGGTACTGAAGCTTTCTTT
TRBD2,TRBV7-9,many,TRBJ2-2,CASSLGRSGGNTGELFF,TGTGCCAGCAGCTTAGGTCGAAGCGGGGGGAACACCGGGGAGCTGTTTTTT
-,TRBV7-2,few,TRBJ1-2,CASSAGGPSYAGGYTF,TGTGCCAGCAGCGCCGGGGGACCCTCCTACGCGGGGGGCTACACCTTC
TRBD2,TRBV6-6,many,TRBJ2-1,CASNERGADEQFF,TGTGCCAGCAACGAGCGGGGGGCGGATGAGCAGTTCTTC
TRBD2,TRBV7-2,-,TRBJ2-1,CASSPRGIVAGPDNEQFF,TGTGCCAGCAGCCCCCGCGGGATAGTAGCGGGACCCGACAATGAGCAGTTCTTC
-,TRBV21-1,few,TRBJ2-3,CASPIFSTDTQYF,TGTGCCAGCCCTATTTTTAGCACAGATACGCAGTATTTT
-,TRBV11-3,-,TRBJ1-1,CASSWRGRFTEAFF,TGTGCCAGCAGCTGGAGGGGCAGGTTTACTGAAGCTTTCTTT
-,TRBV9,-,TRBJ1-6,CASSPSTVSYNSPLHF,TGTGCCAGCAGCCCCTCGACAGTCTCCTATAATTCACCCCTCCACTTT
TRBD2,TRBV5-1,many,TRBJ2-5,CASSPGLAGRETQYF,TGCGCCAGCAGCCCGGGACTAGCGGGGAGAGAGACCCAGTACTTC
-,TRBV28,many,TRBJ1-5,CASSFKGIQPQHF,TGTGCCAGCAGTTTTAAGGGGATTCAGCCCCAGCATTTT
-,TRBV5-1,-,TRBJ2-2,CASSPGATANTGELFF,TGCGCCAGCAGCCCCGGAGCGACGGCGAACACCGGGGAGCTGTTTTTT
-,TRBV4-1,many,TRBJ2-5,CASSRLRGETQYF,TGCGCCAGCAGCCGCCTTCGAGGGGAGACCCAGTACTTC
-,TRBV27,many,TRBJ1-5,CASSTHGGGQPQHF,TGTGCCAGCAGTACCCACGGAGGTGGTCAGCCCCAGCATTTT
-,TRBV6-6,many,TRBJ1-1,CASSSPDRRLSEAFF,TGTGCCAGCAGCTCTCCCGACAGGCGACTCTCCGAAGCTTTCTTT
TRBD2,TRBV19,many,TRBJ2-4,CASNGGGFDIQYF,TGTGCCAGTAATGGGGGGGGGTTTGACATTCAGTACTTC
TRBD2,TRBV29-1,-,TRBJ2-1,CSVENLLGSGYTTGSYNEQFF,TGCAGCGTTGAAAACCTCCTTGGTAGCGGGTACACCACGGGGTCCTACAATGAGCAGTTCTTC
TRBD2,TRBV18,-,TRBJ2-5,CASSLLAGETQYF,TGTGCCAGCTCACTTTTAGCGGGAGAGACCCAGTACTTC
TRBD2,TRBV19,many,TRBJ2-7,CASRKRGGSDEQYF,TGTGCCAGTAGAAAGCGGGGGGGCAGTGACGAGCAGTACTTC
TRBD1,TRBV12-5,-,TRBJ2-7,CASGLVFYPPTPGQDPYEQYF,TGTGCTAGTGGTTTGGTATTTTACCCCCCAACCCCCGGACAGGACCCCTACGAGCAGTACTTC
TRBD2,TRBV2,many,TRBJ2-5,CASLAGGSQETQYF,TGTGCCAGCTTAGCGGGGGGTTCCCAAGAGACCCAGTACTTC
TRBD1,TRBV5-6,many,TRBJ2-2,CASSGTGFTGELFF,TGTGCCAGCAGCGGGACAGGGTTCACCGGGGAGCTGTTTTTT
TRBD1,TRBV2,many,TRBJ1-1,CASRYRGNTEAFF,TGTGCCAGCAGGTACAGGGGCAACACTGAAGCTTTCTTT
-,TRBV10-3,many,TRBJ1-2,CAIRGDSDGYTF,TGTGCCATCAGAGGGGATTCCGATGGCTACACCTTC
TRBD2,TRBV18,many,TRBJ2-1,CASSPQGLVDEQFF,TGTGCCAGCTCACCCCAAGGACTAGTTGATGAGCAGTTCTTC
TRBD1,TRBV19,many,TRBJ2-7,CASSPNPTGMLSYEQYF,TGTGCCAGTAGTCCAAACCCGACAGGGATGCTCTCCTACGAGCAGTACTTC
TRBD1,TRBV11-2,-,TRBJ1-1,CASSLSLTGRETEAFF,TGTGCCAGCAGCTTATCACTGACAGGGCGGGAAACTGAAGCTTTCTTT
TRBD2,TRBV6-1,medium-sized,TRBJ2-7,CASTLNWDYPYEQYF,TGTGCCAGCACCCTGAACTGGGACTACCCCTACGAGCAGTACTTC
-,TRBV19,many,TRBJ1-3,CASSSGTSVGGNTIYF,TGTGCCAGTAGTTCCGGGACATCGGTTGGCGGAAACACCATATATTTT
TRBD1,TRBV2,many,TRBJ1-1,CASDRGVEAFF,TGTGCCAGTGACAGGGGAGTTGAAGCTTTCTTT
-,TRBV4-1,many,TRBJ2-3,CASSQVGGRRRENTDTQYF,TGCGCCAGCAGCCAAGTTGGGGGAAGGCGGAGGGAAAACACAGATACGCAGTATTTT
TRBD1,TRBV7-2,many,TRBJ2-3,CASSSRQGGDTQYF,TGTGCCAGCAGCTCACGACAGGGTGGAGATACGCAGTATTTT
TRBD1,TRBV18,-,TRBJ2-1,CASSAWDRGYNEQFF,TGTGCCAGCTCAGCTTGGGACAGGGGCTACAATGAGCAGTTCTTC
-,TRBV4-2,many,TRBJ2-3,CASSQDPEGRSSF,TGTGCCAGCAGCCAAGATCCGGAGGGGCGCAGTAGTTTT
-,TRBV29-1,few,TRBJ1-4,CSVGVNEKLFF,TGCAGCGTGGGAGTTAATGAAAAACTGTTTTTT
-,TRBV18,many,TRBJ2-1,CASSPAGNEQFF,TGTGCCAGCTCACCGGCGGGCAATGAGCAGTTCTTC
TRBD1,TRBV6-5,many,TRBJ1-2,CASRATGWGNYGYTF,TGTGCCAGCAGGGCGACAGGGTGGGGAAACTATGGCTACACCTTC
-,TRBV7-6,many,TRBJ1-2,CASSLGGVYGYTF,TGTGCCAGCAGCTTAGGAGGAGTCTATGGCTACACCTTC
TRBD2,TRBV9,-,TRBJ2-1,CASSPSGLDNEQFF,TGTGCCAGCAGCCCCAGCGGACTAGATAATGAGCAGTTCTTC
-,TRBV7-9,many,TRBJ2-6,CASSLQEFGANVLTF,TGTGCCAGCAGCTTACAGGAATTTGGGGCCAACGTCCTGACTTTC
-,TRBV27,few,TRBJ1-1,CASSFAGPLEGEAFF,TGTGCCAGCAGTTTCGCGGGACCCCTGGAGGGTGAAGCTTTCTTT
-,TRBV9,many,TRBJ1-1,CASSLLSGNTEAFF,TGTGCCAGCAGCCTCCTCTCCGGGAACACTGAAGCTTTCTTT
-,TRBV30,many,TRBJ1-3,CAWSPTGFGGNTIYF,TGTGCCTGGAGCCCTACAGGGTTTGGTGGAAACACCATATATTTT
-,TRBV7-9,many,TRBJ1-1,CASSSISTAEAFF,TGTGCCAGCAGCTCAATCTCGACAGCTGAAGCTTTCTTT
TRBD1,TRBV7-9,many,TRBJ1-2,CASSLTTGEAYGYTF,TGTGCCAGCAGCTTAACAACAGGGGAGGCCTATGGCTACACCTTC